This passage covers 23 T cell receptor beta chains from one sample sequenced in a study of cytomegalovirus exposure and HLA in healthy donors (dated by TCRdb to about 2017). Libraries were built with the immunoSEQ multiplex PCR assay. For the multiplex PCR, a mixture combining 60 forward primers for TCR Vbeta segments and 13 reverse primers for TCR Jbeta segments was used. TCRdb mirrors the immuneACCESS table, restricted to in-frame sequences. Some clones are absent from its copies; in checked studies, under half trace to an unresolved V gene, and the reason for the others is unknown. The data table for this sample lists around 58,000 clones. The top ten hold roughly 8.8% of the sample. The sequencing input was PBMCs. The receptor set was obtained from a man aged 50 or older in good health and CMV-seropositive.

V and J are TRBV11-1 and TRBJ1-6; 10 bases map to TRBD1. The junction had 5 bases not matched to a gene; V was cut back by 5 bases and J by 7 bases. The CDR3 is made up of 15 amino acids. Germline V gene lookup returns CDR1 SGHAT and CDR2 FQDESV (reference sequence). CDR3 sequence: CASSPTGGVNSPLHF. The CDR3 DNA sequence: TGTGCCAGCAGCCCGACAGGGGGCGTAAATTCACCCCTCCACTTT. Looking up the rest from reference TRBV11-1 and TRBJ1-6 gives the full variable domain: EAEVAQSPRYKITEKSQAVAFWCDPISGHATLYWYRQILGQGPELLVQFQDESVVDDSQLPKDRFSAERLKGVDSTLKIQPAELGDSAMYLCASSPTGGVNSPLHFGNGTRLTVT.

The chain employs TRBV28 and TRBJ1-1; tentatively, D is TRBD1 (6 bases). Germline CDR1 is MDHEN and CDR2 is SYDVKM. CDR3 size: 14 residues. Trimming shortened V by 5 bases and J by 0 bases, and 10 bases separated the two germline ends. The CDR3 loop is CASSRDILNTEAFF. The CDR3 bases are TGTGCCAGCAGTCGGGACATTTTGAACACTGAAGCTTTCTTT. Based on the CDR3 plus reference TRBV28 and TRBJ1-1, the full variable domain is DVKVTQSSRYLVKRTGEKVFLECVQDMDHENMFWYRQDPGLGLRLIYFSYDVKMKEKGDIPEGYSVSREKKERFSLILESASTNQTSMYLCASSRDILNTEAFFGQGTRLTVV.

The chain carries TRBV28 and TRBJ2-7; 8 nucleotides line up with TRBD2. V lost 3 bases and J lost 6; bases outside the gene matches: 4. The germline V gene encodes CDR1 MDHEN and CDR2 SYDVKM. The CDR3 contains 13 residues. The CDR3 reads CASSFRAGGEQYF. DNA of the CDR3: TGTGCCAGCAGTTTTAGGGCGGGAGGCGAGCAGTACTTC.

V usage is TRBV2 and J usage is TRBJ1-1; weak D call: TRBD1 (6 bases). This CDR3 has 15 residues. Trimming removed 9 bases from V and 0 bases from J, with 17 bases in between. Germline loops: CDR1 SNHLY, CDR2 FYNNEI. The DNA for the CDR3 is TGTGCCAGTAAGCACAGGGAAAACATGAACACTGAAGCTTTCTTT. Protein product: CASKHRENMNTEAFF.

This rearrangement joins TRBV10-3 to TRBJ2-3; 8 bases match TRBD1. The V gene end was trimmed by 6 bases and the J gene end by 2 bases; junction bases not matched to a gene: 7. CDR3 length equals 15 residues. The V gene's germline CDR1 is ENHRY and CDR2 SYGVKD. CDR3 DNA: TGTGCCATCAGCTTGACAGGGGCGAACACAGATACGCAGTATTTT. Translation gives CAISLTGANTDTQYF.

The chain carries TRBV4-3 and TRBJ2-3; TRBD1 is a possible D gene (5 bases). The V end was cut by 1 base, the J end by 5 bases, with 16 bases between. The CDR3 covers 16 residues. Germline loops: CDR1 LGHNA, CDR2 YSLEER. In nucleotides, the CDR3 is TGCGCCAGCAGCCAAGGCCGGGCCTTACAGGAAGATACGCAGTATTTT. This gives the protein CASSQGRALQEDTQYF.

In nucleotides, the CDR3 is TGTGCCAGCAGTTTGGGACAGAGGGAGTCACCCCTCCACTTT. This encodes CASSLGQRESPLHF. The chain combines TRBV7-8 with TRBJ1-6; 7 nucleotides align to TRBD1. The CDR3 is 14 residues long. V was pared by 6 bases and J by 10 bases, with 9 bases of the junction left unmatched. CDR1 SGHVS and CDR2 FQNEAQ come from the germline V gene.

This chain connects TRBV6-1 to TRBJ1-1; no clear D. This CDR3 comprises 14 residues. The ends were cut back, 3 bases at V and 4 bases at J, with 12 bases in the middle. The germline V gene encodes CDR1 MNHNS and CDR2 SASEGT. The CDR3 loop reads CASSDWLMSTEAFF. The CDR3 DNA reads TGTGCCAGCAGTGACTGGCTTATGTCCACTGAAGCTTTCTTT.

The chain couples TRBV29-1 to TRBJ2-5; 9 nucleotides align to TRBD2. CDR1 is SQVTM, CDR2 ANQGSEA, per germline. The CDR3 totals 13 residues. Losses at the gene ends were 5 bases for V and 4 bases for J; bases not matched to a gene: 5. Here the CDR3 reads CSVIPAGGETQYF. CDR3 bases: TGCAGCGTTATCCCAGCGGGAGGAGAGACCCAGTACTTC.

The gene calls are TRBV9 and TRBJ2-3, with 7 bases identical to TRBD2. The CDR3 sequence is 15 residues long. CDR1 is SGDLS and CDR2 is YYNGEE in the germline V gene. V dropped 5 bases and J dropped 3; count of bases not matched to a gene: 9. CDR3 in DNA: TGTGCCAGCAGGAGAGCGGGATCAGGGACAGATACGCAGTATTTT. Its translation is CASRRAGSGTDTQYF. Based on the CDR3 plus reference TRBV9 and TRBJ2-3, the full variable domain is DSGVTQTPKHLITATGQRVTLRCSPRSGDLSVYWYQQSLDQGLQFLIQYYNGEERAKGNILERFSAQQFPDLHSELNLSSLELGDSALYFCASRRAGSGTDTQYFGPGTRLTVL.

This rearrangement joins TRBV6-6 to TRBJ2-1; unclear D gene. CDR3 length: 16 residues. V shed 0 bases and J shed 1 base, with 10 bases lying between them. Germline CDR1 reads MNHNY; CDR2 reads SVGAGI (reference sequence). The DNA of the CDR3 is TGTGCCAGCAGTTACTCTGGGCCAGAATCCTACAATGAGCAGTTCTTC. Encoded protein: CASSYSGPESYNEQFF.

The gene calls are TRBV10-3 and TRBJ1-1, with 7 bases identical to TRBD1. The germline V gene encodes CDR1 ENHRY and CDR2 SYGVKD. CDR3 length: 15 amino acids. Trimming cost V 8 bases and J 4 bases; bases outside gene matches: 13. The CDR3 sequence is CAIGAGRGAGTEAFF. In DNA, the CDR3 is TGTGCCATCGGGGCGGGCAGGGGGGCGGGCACTGAAGCTTTCTTT.

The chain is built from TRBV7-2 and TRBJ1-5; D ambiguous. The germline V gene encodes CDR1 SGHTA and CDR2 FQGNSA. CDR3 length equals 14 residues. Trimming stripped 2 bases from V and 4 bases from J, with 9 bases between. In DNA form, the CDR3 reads TGTGCCAGCAGCTTACGGGGTCTTAATCAGCCCCAGCATTTT. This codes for CASSLRGLNQPQHF.

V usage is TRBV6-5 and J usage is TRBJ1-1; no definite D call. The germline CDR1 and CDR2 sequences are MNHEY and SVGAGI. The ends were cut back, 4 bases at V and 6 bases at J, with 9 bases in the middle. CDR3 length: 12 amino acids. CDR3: CASSSPGAEAFF. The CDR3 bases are TGTGCCAGCAGTTCCCCCGGGGCTGAAGCTTTCTTT.

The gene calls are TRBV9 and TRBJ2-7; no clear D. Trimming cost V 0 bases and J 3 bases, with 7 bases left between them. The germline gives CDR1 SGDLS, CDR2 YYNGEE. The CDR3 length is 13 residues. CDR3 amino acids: CASSVAIDYEQYF. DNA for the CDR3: TGTGCCAGCAGCGTAGCTATCGACTACGAGCAGTACTTC.

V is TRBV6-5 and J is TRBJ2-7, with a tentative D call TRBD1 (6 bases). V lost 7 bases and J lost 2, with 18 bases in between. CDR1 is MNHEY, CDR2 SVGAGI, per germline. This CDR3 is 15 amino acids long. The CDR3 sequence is CASNPTNGGAYEQYF. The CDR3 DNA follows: TGTGCCAGCAATCCGACTAATGGGGGCGCCTACGAGCAGTACTTC.

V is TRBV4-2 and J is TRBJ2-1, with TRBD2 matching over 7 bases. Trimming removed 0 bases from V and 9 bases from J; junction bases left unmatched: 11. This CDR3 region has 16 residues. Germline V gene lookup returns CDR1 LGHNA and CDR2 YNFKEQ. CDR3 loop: CASSQDVAGVRSEQFF. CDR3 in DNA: TGTGCCAGCAGCCAAGATGTCGCGGGAGTTCGTAGTGAGCAGTTCTTC.

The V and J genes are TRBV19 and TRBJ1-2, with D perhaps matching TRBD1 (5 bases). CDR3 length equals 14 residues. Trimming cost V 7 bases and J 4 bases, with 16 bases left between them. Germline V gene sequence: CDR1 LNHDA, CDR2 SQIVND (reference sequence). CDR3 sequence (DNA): TGTGCCAGTACGGGCAGGGTGCGTGGCTATGGCTACACCTTC. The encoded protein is CASTGRVRGYGYTF.

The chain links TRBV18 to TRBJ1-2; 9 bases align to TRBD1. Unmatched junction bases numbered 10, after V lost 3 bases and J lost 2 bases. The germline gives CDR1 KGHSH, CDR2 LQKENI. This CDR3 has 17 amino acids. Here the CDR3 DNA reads TGTGCCAGCTCACCCCCGGGACAGGGACAGACGAACTATGGCTACACCTTC. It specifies CASSPPGQGQTNYGYTF.

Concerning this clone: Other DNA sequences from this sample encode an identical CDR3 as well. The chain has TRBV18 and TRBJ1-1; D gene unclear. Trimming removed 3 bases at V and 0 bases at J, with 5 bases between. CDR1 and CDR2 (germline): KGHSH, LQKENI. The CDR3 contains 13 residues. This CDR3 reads CASSPPVNTEAFF. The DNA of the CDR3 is TGTGCCAGCTCACCTCCAGTGAACACTGAAGCTTTCTTT.

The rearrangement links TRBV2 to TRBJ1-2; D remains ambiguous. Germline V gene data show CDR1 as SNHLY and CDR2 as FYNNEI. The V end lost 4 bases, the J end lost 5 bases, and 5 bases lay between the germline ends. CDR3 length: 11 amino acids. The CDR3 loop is CASSAQYGYTF. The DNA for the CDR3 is TGTGCCAGCAGTGCCCAGTATGGCTACACCTTC. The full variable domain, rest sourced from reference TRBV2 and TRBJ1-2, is EPEVTQTPSHQVTQMGQEVILRCVPISNHLYFYWYRQILGQKVEFLVSFYNNEISEKSEIFDDQFSVERPDGSNFTLKIRSTKLEDSAMYFCASSAQYGYTFGSGTRLTVV.

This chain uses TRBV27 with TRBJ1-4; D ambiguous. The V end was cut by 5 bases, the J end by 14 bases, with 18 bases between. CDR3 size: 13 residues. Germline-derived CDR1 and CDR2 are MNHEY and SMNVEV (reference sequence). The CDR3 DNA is TGTGCCAGCAGTGAAGCCCCTCTGTACGAGCTGTTTTTT. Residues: CASSEAPLYELFF.

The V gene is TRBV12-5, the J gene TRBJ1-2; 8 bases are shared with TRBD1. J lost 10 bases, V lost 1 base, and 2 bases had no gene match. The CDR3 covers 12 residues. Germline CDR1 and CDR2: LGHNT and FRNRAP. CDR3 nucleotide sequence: TGTGCTAGTGGTTTGGACAGGGGGGCCTACACCTTC. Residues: CASGLDRGAYTF.